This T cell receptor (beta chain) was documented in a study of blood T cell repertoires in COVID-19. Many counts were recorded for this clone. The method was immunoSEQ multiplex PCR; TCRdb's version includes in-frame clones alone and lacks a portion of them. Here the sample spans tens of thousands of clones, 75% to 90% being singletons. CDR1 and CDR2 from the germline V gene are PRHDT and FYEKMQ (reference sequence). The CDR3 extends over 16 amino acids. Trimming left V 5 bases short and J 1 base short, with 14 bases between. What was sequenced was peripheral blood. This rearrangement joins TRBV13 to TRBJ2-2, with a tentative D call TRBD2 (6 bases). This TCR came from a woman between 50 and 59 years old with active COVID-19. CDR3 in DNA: TGTGCCAGCAGCACGGGGTCGCGGGAGAACACCGGGGAGCTGTTTTTT. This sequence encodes CASSTGSRENTGELFF.